This note documents a single TCR beta chain sequence. CDR1 and CDR2 from the germline V gene are SNHLY and FYNNEI. V shed 10 bases and J shed 1 base, with 7 bases lying between them. The CDR3 loop spans 11 amino acids. CD8 cells classed as naive were CD45RO-negative and positively selected for CCR7, excluding terminally differentiated effector memory CD45RA+ cells. Measured with immunoSEQ multiplex PCR; TCRdb has only the in-frame clones, and not every one. The table records approximately 810,000 clones, more than 85% of them present only once. This sample stems from a study of shared clonotypes between healthy human individuals.

The sequencing sample was made of naive CD8+ T cells sorted from blood. The sequence derives from a man younger than 40 in good health. V is TRBV2 and J is TRBJ1-1; D unresolved. CDR3 region: CATTKNTEAFF. CDR3 sequence (DNA): TGTGCCACCACGAAGAACACTGAAGCTTTCTTT.